The 21 T cell receptor beta chains below come from one sample, sequenced in a study of cytomegalovirus exposure and HLA in healthy donors. Primers included in the PCR were 60 Vbeta and 13 Jbeta primers. Sequencing used immunoSEQ multiplex PCR; TCRdb keeps in-frame clones, though not all of them. This table has roughly 110,000 clones, around three quarters appearing once. The sequenced material came from PBMCs. These receptors all come from a man aged 25-40 years in good health and CMV-seronegative.

The chain has TRBV10-2 and TRBJ1-1; 7 bases fit TRBD1. Germline V gene data show CDR1 as WSHSY and CDR2 as SAAADI. With V trimmed by 3 bases and J by 5 bases, 6 bases remained unmatched. CDR3 size: 14 residues. The CDR3 coding sequence is TGCGCCAGCAGTGAAACAGGGGACCAGACTGAAGCTTTCTTT. Translation: CASSETGDQTEAFF.

The V and J genes are TRBV28 and TRBJ1-2; D is uncertain. V lost 7 bases to trimming and J lost 4 bases, with 19 bases between them. Germline CDR1 reads MDHEN; CDR2 reads SYDVKM. The CDR3 consists of 15 residues. This CDR3 reads CASISRAADSYGYTF. The CDR3 DNA is TGTGCCAGCATCTCGAGGGCAGCGGACTCCTATGGCTACACCTTC.

The chain uses TRBV27 and TRBJ2-5; 7 bases are shared with TRBD2. The CDR3 extends over 13 amino acids. Germline V gene lookup returns CDR1 MNHEY and CDR2 SMNVEV (reference sequence). The junction had 7 bases not matched to a gene; V was cut back by 5 bases and J by 7 bases. The CDR3 reads CASSLGGGGTQYF. DNA for the CDR3: TGTGCCAGCAGTCTCGGAGGCGGGGGGACCCAGTACTTC.

This clone is a singleton in its sample. V is TRBV7-9 and J is TRBJ2-1; 9 nucleotides align to TRBD2. The CDR3 length is 18 residues. CDR1 is SEHNR and CDR2 is FQNEAQ in the germline V gene (reference sequence). Trimming removed 4 bases from V and 3 bases from J; junction bases left unmatched: 13. CDR3 nucleotide sequence: TGTGCCAGCAGCTCGGAACAGGGGAGCGGGAGGTTCTACAATGAGCAGTTCTTC. The encoded protein is CASSSEQGSGRFYNEQFF. Complete variable domain (other parts from reference TRBV7-9 and TRBJ2-1): DTGVSQNPRHKITKRGQNVTFRCDPISEHNRLYWYRQTLGQGPEFLTYFQNEAQLEKSRLLSDRFSAERPKGSFSTLEIQRTEQGDSAMYLCASSSEQGSGRFYNEQFFGPGTRLTVL.

This chain uses TRBV4-2 with TRBJ2-5; D is ambiguous. Trimming took 1 base from V and 2 from J, leaving 14 bases between them. This CDR3 spans 16 amino acids. Germline CDR1 and CDR2: LGHNA and YNFKEQ. The CDR3 sequence is CASSQGWAETQETQYF. CDR3 coding DNA: TGTGCCAGCAGCCAAGGGTGGGCAGAAACACAAGAGACCCAGTACTTC.

The table lists this clone with a few counts. The chain combines TRBV27 with TRBJ2-1; 11 bases fit TRBD2. Germline V gene data show CDR1 as MNHEY and CDR2 as SMNVEV (reference sequence). The CDR3 consists of 16 residues. The V and J ends lost 1 base and 3 bases, in that order; junction bases with no gene match: 2. This CDR3 is CASSLLAGGSYNEQFF. As DNA, the CDR3 is TGTGCCAGCAGTTTATTAGCGGGGGGGAGCTACAATGAGCAGTTCTTC.

The V call is TRBV2, the J call TRBJ1-5; D might be TRBD1 (6 bases). V was shortened by 10 bases and J by 0 bases, with 16 bases between the two germline ends. CDR1 is SNHLY, CDR2 FYNNEI, per germline. The CDR3 loop spans 15 amino acids. The CDR3 coding sequence is TGTGCCACCAACAGGGACACCGATAGCAATCAGCCCCAGCATTTT. Translation gives CATNRDTDSNQPQHF.

A word on this clone: One end of the junction is discordant with germline, which a read error may explain. The V gene is TRBV2, the J gene TRBJ1-5; D gene unclear. CDR1 is SNHLY, CDR2 FYNNEI, per germline. This CDR3 comprises 14 residues. The CDR3 sequence: CASLGGYSNRPQHF. The CDR3 DNA reads TGTGCCAGCCTCGGAGGCTATAGCAATCGGCCCCAGCATTTT.

In nucleotides, the CDR3 is TGCGCCAGCAGCCTCGGAGGGGCTAGCGGGGCCAATGAGCAGTTCTTC. Its translation is CASSLGGASGANEQFF. This sequence joins TRBV4-1 and TRBJ2-1, with TRBD2 matching 9 bases. The CDR3 totals 16 residues. With 4 bases clipped from V and 6 bases from J, the junction kept 10 bases outside the gene matches. The germline V gene has CDR1 MGHRA and CDR2 YSYEKL.

As DNA, the CDR3 is TGTGCCATCAGTGGGGGTATAGCGGGAGGGCCGGTTGAGCAGTTCTTC. Translating gives CAISGGIAGGPVEQFF. V is TRBV10-3 and J is TRBJ2-1; 11 bases align to TRBD2. Germline V gene sequence: CDR1 ENHRY, CDR2 SYGVKD. This CDR3 is built from 16 residues. Losses at the gene ends were 4 bases for V and 9 bases for J; bases not matched to a gene: 11.

This clone was seen once. The chain couples TRBV14 to TRBJ2-5; D ambiguous. Trimming left V 3 bases short and J 5 bases short, with 13 bases between. Germline-derived CDR1 and CDR2 are SGHDN and FVKESK. The CDR3 sequence is 14 residues long. The CDR3 region has the DNA TGTGCCAGCAGCCACTTCGGGTCGTTGGAGACCCAGTACTTC. This codes for CASSHFGSLETQYF.

The genes are TRBV19 and TRBJ1-1; D is perhaps TRBD1 (6 bases). Germline lookup yields CDR1 LNHDA and CDR2 SQIVND (reference sequence). Trimming left V 5 bases short and J 6 bases short, with 19 bases between. This CDR3 has 15 residues. The CDR3 DNA reads as TGTGCCAGTAGTCTCTACGGACAGTCTTACGCTGAAGCTTTCTTT. Its translation is CASSLYGQSYAEAFF.

The rearrangement joins TRBV28 to TRBJ2-3; 7 nucleotides line up with TRBD2. Germline CDR1 and CDR2: MDHEN and SYDVKM. V lost 5 bases, J lost 6 bases, and 14 bases stayed unmatched. The CDR3 runs to 16 residues. The CDR3 region is CASSPVRERGGDTQYF. CDR3 in DNA: TGTGCCAGCAGTCCCGTTCGGGAGCGGGGAGGGGATACGCAGTATTTT.

The chain employs TRBV30 and TRBJ2-1; maybe TRBD2 (5 bases). Looked up from germline, CDR1 is GTSNPN and CDR2 is SVGIG (reference sequence). Trimming took off 1 base at V and 2 bases at J, with 9 bases between the two ends. The CDR3 has 14 amino acids. The CDR3 nucleotides are TGTGCCTGGAGTGATCCGGGAACCTACAATGAGCAGTTCTTC. It is translated as CAWSDPGTYNEQFF.

This clone was recorded only once. The V gene is TRBV27, the J gene TRBJ2-1; 11 bases fit TRBD2. CDR3 length equals 16 residues. J was trimmed by 5 bases and V by 4 bases; bases with no gene match: 7. In germline, CDR1 is MNHEY, CDR2 SMNVEV (reference sequence). The DNA for the CDR3 is TGTGCCAGCAGTTCGGGACTAGCGGCGATCAACAATGAGCAGTTCTTC. It translates to CASSSGLAAINNEQFF.

The genes are TRBV7-9 and TRBJ2-2, with 7 nucleotides matching TRBD2. This CDR3 has 15 residues. The V and J ends lost 5 bases and 0 bases, in that order; junction bases with no gene match: 3. The V gene's germline CDR1 is SEHNR and CDR2 FQNEAQ (reference sequence). CDR3 nucleotides: TGTGCCAGCAGCGCGAGCGGGACGAACACCGGGGAGCTGTTTTTT. As protein: CASSASGTNTGELFF. Complete variable domain (other parts from reference TRBV7-9 and TRBJ2-2): DTGVSQNPRHKITKRGQNVTFRCDPISEHNRLYWYRQTLGQGPEFLTYFQNEAQLEKSRLLSDRFSAERPKGSFSTLEIQRTEQGDSAMYLCASSASGTNTGELFFGEGSRLTVL.

In this sample, this clone turned up once. The chain combines TRBV5-1 with TRBJ1-5; TRBD1 matches 7 bases. J was trimmed by 0 bases and V by 4 bases; bases with no gene match: 7. The CDR3 length is 16 residues. Germline values: CDR1 SGHRS, CDR2 YFSETQ. CDR3 in DNA: TGCGCCAGCAGCCAAGGGACAGATCTTAGCAATCAGCCCCAGCATTTT. Translation gives CASSQGTDLSNQPQHF.

The chain is built from TRBV30 and TRBJ2-7, with 7 bases lining up with TRBD1. The CDR3 is made up of 13 amino acids. CDR1 GTSNPN and CDR2 SVGIG come from the germline V gene (reference sequence). The junction had 5 bases not matched to a gene; V was cut back by 6 bases and J by 0 bases. The CDR3 sequence: CACGTASSYEQYF. CDR3 nucleotides: TGTGCCTGCGGGACAGCGAGCTCCTACGAGCAGTACTTC.

The V gene is TRBV28, the J gene TRBJ2-7, with a weak D call TRBD2 (5 bases). CDR3 length: 16 amino acids. Looked up from germline, CDR1 is MDHEN and CDR2 is SYDVKM. V gave up 7 bases and J gave up 0 bases, with 19 bases separating them. DNA of the CDR3: TGTGCCAGCACCATCGCTGGCATGGGGAGCTCCTACGAGCAGTACTTC. This translates into CASTIAGMGSSYEQYF.

The table lists this clone with a few counts. The CDR3 nucleotides are TGTGCCAGCAGCCAAGATGAGGCAAGGCGAGAGACCCAGTACTTC. Amino acid sequence: CASSQDEARRETQYF. The gene calls are TRBV4-2 and TRBJ2-5; D unresolved. The CDR3 runs to 15 residues. The V gene's germline CDR1 is LGHNA and CDR2 YNFKEQ. Trimming shortened V by 0 bases and J by 4 bases, and 12 bases separated the two germline ends.

The rearrangement joins TRBV4-1 to TRBJ2-1; 8 bases are a match to TRBD2. CDR3 length equals 16 residues. Trimming removed 0 bases from V and 3 bases from J; junction bases left unmatched: 4. Germline V lookup: CDR1 MGHRA, CDR2 YSYEKL. The CDR3 DNA reads as TGCGCCAGCAGCCAAGATCAGGGGACTAGCTACAATGAGCAGTTCTTC. Protein product: CASSQDQGTSYNEQFF.